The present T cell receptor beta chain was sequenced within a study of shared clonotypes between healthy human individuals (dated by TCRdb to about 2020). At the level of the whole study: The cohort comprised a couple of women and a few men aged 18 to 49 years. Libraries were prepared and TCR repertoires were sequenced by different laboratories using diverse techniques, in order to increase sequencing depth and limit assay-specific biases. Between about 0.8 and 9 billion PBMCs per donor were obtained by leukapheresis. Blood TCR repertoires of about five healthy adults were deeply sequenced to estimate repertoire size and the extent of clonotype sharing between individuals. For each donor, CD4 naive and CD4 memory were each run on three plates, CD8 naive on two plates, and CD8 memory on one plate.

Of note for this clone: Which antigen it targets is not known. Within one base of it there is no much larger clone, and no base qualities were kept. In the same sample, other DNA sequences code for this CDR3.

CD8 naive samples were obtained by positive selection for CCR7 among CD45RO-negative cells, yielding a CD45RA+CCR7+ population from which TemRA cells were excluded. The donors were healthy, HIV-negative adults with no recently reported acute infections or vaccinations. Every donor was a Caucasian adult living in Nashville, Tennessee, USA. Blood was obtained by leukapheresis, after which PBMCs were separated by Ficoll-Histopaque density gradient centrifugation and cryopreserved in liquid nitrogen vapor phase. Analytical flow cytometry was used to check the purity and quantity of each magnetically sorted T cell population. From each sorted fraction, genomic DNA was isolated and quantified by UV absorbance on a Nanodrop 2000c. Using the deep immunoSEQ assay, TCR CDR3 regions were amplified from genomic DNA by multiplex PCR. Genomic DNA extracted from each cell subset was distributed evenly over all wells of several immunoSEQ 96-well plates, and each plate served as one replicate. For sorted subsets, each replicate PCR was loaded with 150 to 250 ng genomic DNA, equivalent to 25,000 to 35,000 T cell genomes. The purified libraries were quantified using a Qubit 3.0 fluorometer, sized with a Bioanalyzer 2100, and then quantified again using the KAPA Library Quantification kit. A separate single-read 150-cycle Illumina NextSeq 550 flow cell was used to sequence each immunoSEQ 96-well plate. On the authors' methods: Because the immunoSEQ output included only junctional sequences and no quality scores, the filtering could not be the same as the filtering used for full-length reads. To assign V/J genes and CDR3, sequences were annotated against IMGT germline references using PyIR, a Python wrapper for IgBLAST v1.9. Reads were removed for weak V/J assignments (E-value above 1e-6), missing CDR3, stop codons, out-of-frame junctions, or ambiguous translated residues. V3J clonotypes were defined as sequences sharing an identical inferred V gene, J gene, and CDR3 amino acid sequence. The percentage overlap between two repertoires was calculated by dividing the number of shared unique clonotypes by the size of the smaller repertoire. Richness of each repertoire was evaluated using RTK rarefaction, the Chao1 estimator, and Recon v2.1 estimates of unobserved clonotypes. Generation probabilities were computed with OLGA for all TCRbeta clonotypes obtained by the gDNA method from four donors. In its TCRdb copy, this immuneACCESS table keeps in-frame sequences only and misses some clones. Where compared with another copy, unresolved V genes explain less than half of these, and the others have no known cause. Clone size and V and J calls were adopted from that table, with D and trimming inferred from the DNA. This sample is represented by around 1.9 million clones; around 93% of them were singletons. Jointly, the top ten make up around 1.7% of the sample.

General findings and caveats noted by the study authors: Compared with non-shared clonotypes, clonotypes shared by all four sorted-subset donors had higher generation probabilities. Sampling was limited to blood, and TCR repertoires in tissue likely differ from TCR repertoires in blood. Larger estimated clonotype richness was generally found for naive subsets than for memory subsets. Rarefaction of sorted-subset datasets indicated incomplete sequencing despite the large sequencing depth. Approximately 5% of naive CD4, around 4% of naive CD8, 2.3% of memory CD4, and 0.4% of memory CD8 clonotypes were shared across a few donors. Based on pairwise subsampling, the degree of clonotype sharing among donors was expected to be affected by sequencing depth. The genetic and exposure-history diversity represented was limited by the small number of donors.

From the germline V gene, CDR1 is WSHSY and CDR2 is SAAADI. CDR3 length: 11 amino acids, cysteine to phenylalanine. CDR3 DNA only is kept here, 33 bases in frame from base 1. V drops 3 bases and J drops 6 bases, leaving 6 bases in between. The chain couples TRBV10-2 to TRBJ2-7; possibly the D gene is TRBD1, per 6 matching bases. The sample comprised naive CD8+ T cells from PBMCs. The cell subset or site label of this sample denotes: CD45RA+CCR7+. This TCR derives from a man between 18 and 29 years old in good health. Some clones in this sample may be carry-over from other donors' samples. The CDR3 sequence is CASSEGGEQYF. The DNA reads TGCGCCAGCAGTGAAGGGGGCGAGCAGTACTTC.